These 20 T cell receptor beta chains originate from one sample sequenced in a study of blood T cell repertoires in COVID-19. The data were produced by immunoSEQ multiplex PCR, yet TCRdb's version contains in-frame clones alone and is incomplete. This table holds about 140,000 clones, roughly 85% found once. Sequenced: peripheral blood. These receptor sequences come from a man aged 45-65 years with acute or convalescent COVID-19.

CDR3 in amino acids: CASSLQTGNTEAFF. The CDR3 DNA sequence: TGTGCCAGCAGCCTACAGACAGGGAACACTGAAGCTTTCTTT. V gene TRBV5-5 combines with J gene TRBJ1-1, with a tentative D call TRBD1 (6 bases). Germline V gene sequence: CDR1 SGHKS, CDR2 YYEKEE (reference sequence). CDR3 length: 14 residues. V dropped 4 bases and J dropped 1 base, with 11 bases sitting between them.

The chain carries TRBV11-3 and TRBJ1-6, with a weak D call TRBD1 (5 bases). V shed 0 bases and J shed 7 bases, with 19 bases lying between them. The CDR3 consists of 18 residues. Germline CDR1 SGHNT, CDR2 YENEEA. The CDR3 nucleotides read TGTGCCAGCAGCTTAGATTCAGGGCCCACCCTGTCAAATTCACCCCTCCACTTT. Encoded protein: CASSLDSGPTLSNSPLHF.

The rearrangement uses TRBV5-6 and TRBJ2-3; maybe TRBD1 (6 bases). Germline V lookup: CDR1 SGHDT, CDR2 YYEEEE. CDR3 size: 16 residues. V was cut by 4 bases and J by 2 bases, with 17 bases left in between. For the CDR3, the DNA is TGTGCCAGCAGCCGTTTTTACAGGGAAATCACAGATACGCAGTATTTT. It translates to CASSRFYREITDTQYF.

The gene calls are TRBV10-2 and TRBJ2-1; possibly TRBD1 for D (6 bases). Germline V gives CDR1 WSHSY, CDR2 SAAADI. CDR3 size: 13 residues. Between the trimmed V and J ends, which lost 5 bases and 9 bases, there was a span of 14 bases. CDR3 loop: CASSLQGPSEQFF. The CDR3 DNA sequence: TGCGCCAGCAGTCTACAGGGACCGAGTGAGCAGTTCTTC.

This chain connects TRBV7-9 to TRBJ1-4, with TRBD1 matching over 12 bases. With 4 bases clipped from V and 8 bases from J, the junction kept 5 bases outside the gene matches. The CDR3 is 15 amino acids. Germline-derived CDR1 and CDR2 are SEHNR and FQNEAQ (reference sequence). CDR3 in DNA: TGTGCCAGCAGCTGGGGACAGGGGGCAGGGGAAAAACTGTTTTTT. Its protein is CASSWGQGAGEKLFF.

The rearrangement joins TRBV3-1 (or the pseudogene TRBV3-2) to TRBJ2-3, with D maybe TRBD1 (5 bases). This CDR3 has 13 residues. CDR1 is LGHDT and CDR2 is YNNKEL in the germline V gene (reference sequence). The ends were cut back, 2 bases at V and 6 bases at J, with 9 bases in the middle. The CDR3 sequence is CASSQWSGDTQYF. CDR3 nucleotide sequence: TGTGCCAGCAGCCAATGGTCAGGGGATACGCAGTATTTT.

The chain has TRBV4-1 and TRBJ2-1; possible D gene TRBD1, 5 bases. V shed 1 base and J shed 2 bases, with 9 bases lying between them. Germline CDR1 reads MGHRA; CDR2 reads YSYEKL. CDR3 length: 15 residues. CDR3 sequence reads: CASSQGQGPYNEQFF. In nucleotides, the CDR3 is TGCGCCAGCAGCCAAGGGCAGGGCCCCTACAATGAGCAGTTCTTC.

The rearrangement joins TRBV14 to TRBJ2-1, with 9 bases that match TRBD2. This CDR3 comprises 17 residues. CDR1 is SGHDN and CDR2 is FVKESK in the germline V gene. The V gene end was trimmed by 4 bases and the J gene end by 4 bases; junction bases not matched to a gene: 11. The CDR3 nucleotides are TGTGCCAGCAGCCGGAGACGGTCTAGCGGGGTATACAATGAGCAGTTCTTC. This codes for CASSRRRSSGVYNEQFF.

The CDR3 DNA is TGTGCCAGCTCACATGGCCCCCCAGGGGGCTACGAGCAGTACTTC. Translated: CASSHGPPGGYEQYF. V is TRBV18 and J is TRBJ2-7, with 7 bases matching TRBD1. Per the germline V gene, CDR1 is KGHSH and CDR2 is LQKENI. CDR3 length equals 15 residues. V gave up 4 bases and J gave up 3 bases; unmatched junction bases: 9.

The V and J genes are TRBV7-6 and TRBJ1-2; D is ambiguous. This CDR3 spans 16 amino acids. Per germline, CDR1 SGHVS and CDR2 FNYEAQ. Trimming pared 5 bases from V and 3 bases from J, leaving 19 bases between. The CDR3, as DNA: TGTGCCAGCAGCGGACGGGCGGGGAGAGAGGACTATGGCTACACCTTC. This codes for CASSGRAGREDYGYTF. Variable domain in full (rest from reference TRBV7-6 and TRBJ1-2): GAGVSQSPRYKVTKRGQDVALRCDPISGHVSLYWYRQALGQGPEFLTYFNYEAQQDKSGLPNDRFSAERPEGSISTLTIQRTEQRDSAMYRCASSGRAGREDYGYTFGSGTRLTVV.

This clone was seen a handful of times. The chain employs TRBV6-2 or TRBV6-3 and TRBJ2-7; maybe TRBD1 (5 bases). CDR1 and CDR2 from the germline V gene are MNHEY and SVGEGT. Trimming pared 5 bases from V and 0 bases from J, leaving 11 bases between. The CDR3 extends over 14 amino acids. The CDR3 DNA reads as TGTGCCAGCAGTCCAGGGCTCATCTCCTACGAGCAGTACTTC. It specifies CASSPGLISYEQYF.

The chain joins TRBV7-9 to TRBJ2-2; D may be TRBD2 (5 bases). The length of the CDR3 is 19 residues. V was clipped by 7 bases and J by 6 bases, with 30 bases between them. The germline gives CDR1 SEHNR, CDR2 FQNEAQ (reference sequence). In nucleotides, the CDR3 is TGTGCCAGCAAGCGACCCCGGGGATGGAGTAACTCCGGTCCCGGGGAGCTGTTTTTT. Encoded protein: CASKRPRGWSNSGPGELFF.

This chain joins TRBV5-1 and TRBJ2-5; 8 nucleotides line up with TRBD1. The germline CDR1 and CDR2 sequences are SGHRS and YFSETQ. Losses at the gene ends were 1 base for V and 4 bases for J; bases not matched to a gene: 9. This CDR3 contains 16 residues. CDR3 bases: TGCGCCAGCAGCTTGTATTTTCAGGGGGCCGGAGAGACCCAGTACTTC. Its translation is CASSLYFQGAGETQYF. Complete variable domain (other parts from reference TRBV5-1 and TRBJ2-5): KAGVTQTPRYLIKTRGQQVTLSCSPISGHRSVSWYQQTPGQGLQFLFEYFSETQRNKGNFPGRFSGRQFSNSRSEMNVSTLELGDSALYLCASSLYFQGAGETQYFGPGTRLLVL.

The J gene is TRBJ1-2, the V gene TRBV9; D is undetermined. Per the germline V gene, CDR1 is SGDLS and CDR2 is YYNGEE. V shed 0 bases and J shed 0 bases, with 9 bases lying between them. CDR3 size: 15 residues. In DNA, the CDR3 is TGTGCCAGCAGCGTAGGGGAGTCCGCTAACTATGGCTACACCTTC. It encodes CASSVGESANYGYTF. Full variable domain (remainder filled in from reference TRBV9 and TRBJ1-2): DSGVTQTPKHLITATGQRVTLRCSPRSGDLSVYWYQQSLDQGLQFLIQYYNGEERAKGNILERFSAQQFPDLHSELNLSSLELGDSALYFCASSVGESANYGYTFGSGTRLTVV.

This rearrangement joins TRBV29-1 to TRBJ2-1; 7 bases match TRBD2. This CDR3 region has 13 residues. Germline trimming cut 8 bases from V and 9 bases from J; bases unmatched to any gene: 13. The germline CDR1 and CDR2 sequences are SQVTM and ANQGSEA. This CDR3 reads CSLGPTSGGEQFF. The CDR3 DNA follows: TGCAGCCTTGGCCCCACTTCGGGGGGTGAGCAGTTCTTC.

The rearrangement uses TRBV7-9 and TRBJ2-5, with TRBD1 identical over 12 bases. The CDR3 consists of 16 residues. Per germline, CDR1 SEHNR and CDR2 FQNEAQ (reference sequence). The trim removed 4 bases at V and 8 bases at J, leaving 11 bases unmatched. CDR3 sequence: CASSSQGQGARGTQYF. The CDR3 coding sequence is TGTGCCAGCAGCTCCCAGGGACAGGGGGCCAGGGGAACCCAGTACTTC.

This clone occurred once. The gene calls are TRBV29-1 and TRBJ1-2, with D maybe TRBD1 (5 bases). The germline V gene has CDR1 SQVTM and CDR2 ANQGSEA. Trimming cost V 3 bases and J 4 bases, with 9 bases left between them. The CDR3 extends over 12 amino acids. The CDR3 loop reads CSVDQGSYGYTF. Written as DNA, the CDR3 is TGCAGCGTTGATCAGGGAAGCTATGGCTACACCTTC.

The chain has TRBV2 and TRBJ2-5, with D possibly being TRBD2 (5 bases). V was pared by 4 bases and J by 5 bases, with 8 bases between. CDR1 and CDR2 (germline): SNHLY, FYNNEI. The CDR3 covers 12 residues. CDR3 region: CASSVTGETQYF. The CDR3, as DNA: TGTGCCAGCAGTGTTACGGGGGAGACCCAGTACTTC.

CDR3 amino acids: CASSVGGGNNNEQFF. CDR3 nucleotide sequence: TGTGCCAGCAGCGTAGGCGGGGGAAACAACAATGAGCAGTTCTTC. This rearrangement joins TRBV9 to TRBJ2-1, with 7 bases matching TRBD2. This CDR3 has 15 amino acids. Germline assignment: CDR1 SGDLS and CDR2 YYNGEE. V lost 0 bases and J lost 5; bases outside the gene matches: 5.

This chain uses TRBV3-1 (or the pseudogene TRBV3-2) with TRBJ2-1; 10 bases are a match to TRBD2. With V trimmed by 4 bases and J by 4 bases, 4 bases remained unmatched. In germline, CDR1 is LGHDT, CDR2 YNNKEL (reference sequence). The CDR3 runs 15 residues. The CDR3 coding sequence is TGTGCCAGCAGCCCCGGGACTAGCGTTTACAATGAGCAGTTCTTC. This translates into CASSPGTSVYNEQFF.